The 18 T cell receptor beta chains presented below share a single source sample, sequenced in a study of immune evolution from preneoplasia to lung adenocarcinoma. Some clones are missing from TCRdb's copy, which holds only in-frame ones; the method was immunoSEQ multiplex PCR. Of 4,500 to 5,500 clones listed, roughly four fifths are singletons. Sequencing was performed on FFPE lung adenocarcinoma in situ tissue. The receptors shown here come from a person aged 65-85 years with lung adenocarcinoma.

The J gene is TRBJ2-3, the V gene TRBV18, with 10 bases aligning to TRBD2. Germline V CDR1 and CDR2: KGHSH, LQKENI. The ends lost 2 bases at V and 8 bases at J; junction bases unmatched: 10. The CDR3 is 16 amino acids. For the CDR3, the DNA is TGTGCCAGCTCACCAGAAAGCGGGGGGGCCTTAGCTACGCAGTATTTT. Its translation: CASSPESGGALATQYF. Supplemented by reference TRBV18 and TRBJ2-3, the full variable domain reads NAGVMQNPRHLVRRRGQEARLRCSPMKGHSHVYWYRQLPEEGLKFMVYLQKENIIDESGMPKERFSAEFPKEGPSILRIQQVVRGDSAAYFCASSPESGGALATQYFGPGTRLTVL.

The chain recombines TRBV19 with TRBJ2-5, with 9 positions matching TRBD2. The CDR3 consists of 15 residues. After removal of 4 bases from V and 5 bases from J, the junction contained 8 bases not matched to a gene. CDR1 and CDR2 from the germline V gene are LNHDA and SQIVND (reference sequence). The CDR3 bases are TGTGCCAGTAGTAGGGAGCGGGGGGCTTGGGAGACCCAGTACTTC. This sequence encodes CASSRERGAWETQYF.

V usage is TRBV7-2 and J usage is TRBJ2-7, with TRBD2 matching 11 bases. Germline V gene data show CDR1 as SGHTA and CDR2 as FQGNSA. Germline trimming cut 1 base from V and 7 bases from J; bases unmatched to any gene: 0. The length of the CDR3 is 13 residues. CDR3 bases: TGTGCCAGCAGCTTAGTAGCGGGGGGGGAGCAGTACTTC. Its protein product is CASSLVAGGEQYF.

This clone was picked up one time. At one end the junction does not follow the germline gene, possibly because of a read error. The CDR3 DNA is TGTGCTAGCAGCTTAGGCAGGGCGGATACGCAGTATTTT. Protein product: CASSLGRADTQYF. The chain recombines TRBV7-7 with TRBJ2-3, with a possible D match to TRBD1 (5 bases). The CDR3 covers 13 residues. Looked up from germline, CDR1 is SSHAT and CDR2 is FNYEAQ (reference sequence).

The chain combines TRBV5-1 with TRBJ2-3, with 7 bases that match TRBD1. Per the germline V gene, CDR1 is SGHRS and CDR2 is YFSETQ. V shed 4 bases, J shed 6 bases, and the junction held 5 bases outside the gene matches. The CDR3 spans 13 residues. CDR3 region: CASSTDRADTQYF. In nucleotides, the CDR3 is TGCGCCAGCAGCACCGACAGGGCTGATACGCAGTATTTT.

The genes are TRBV5-1 and TRBJ2-2, with 8 bases aligning to TRBD2. V lost 3 bases, J lost 8 bases, and 18 bases stayed unmatched. Germline V gene data show CDR1 as SGHRS and CDR2 as YFSETQ. This CDR3 contains 18 residues. CDR3 sequence: CASSSPPGLGGEVGELFF. In DNA, the CDR3 is TGCGCCAGCAGCTCCCCCCCGGGACTAGGGGGAGAGGTTGGGGAGCTGTTTTTT.

CDR3 sequence reads: CSVDARGRASRYNEQFF. The CDR3 nucleotides are TGCAGCGTTGATGCTCGCGGGAGGGCCTCGAGGTACAATGAGCAGTTCTTC. The chain has TRBV29-1 and TRBJ2-1; 9 bases align to TRBD2. The CDR3 covers 17 residues. Losses at the gene ends were 3 bases for V and 4 bases for J; bases not matched to a gene: 13. Germline V CDR1 and CDR2: SQVTM, ANQGSEA.

The chain uses TRBV7-9 and TRBJ2-2; D unresolved. The V gene's germline CDR1 is SEHNR and CDR2 FQNEAQ (reference sequence). This CDR3 is 13 amino acids long. The germline V and J ends were trimmed by 8 bases and 1 base, with 8 bases remaining between them. The CDR3 sequence is CASDAWNTGELFF. The CDR3 DNA reads TGTGCCAGCGATGCGTGGAACACCGGGGAGCTGTTTTTT.

In DNA form, the CDR3 reads TGCGCCAGCAGCTTTTCACAGGGGAACTATGGCTACACCTTC. Its protein is CASSFSQGNYGYTF. The rearrangement links TRBV5-1 to TRBJ1-2; TRBD1 aligns across 7 bases. V gave up 2 bases and J gave up 2 bases; unmatched junction bases: 3. This CDR3 is 14 amino acids long. The germline V gene has CDR1 SGHRS and CDR2 YFSETQ.

The rearrangement uses TRBV7-6 and TRBJ2-3; D might be TRBD1 or TRBD2, each matching 6 bases. Trimming stripped 10 bases from V and 6 bases from J, with 17 bases between. The CDR3 runs 13 residues. The germline V gene encodes CDR1 SGHVS and CDR2 FNYEAQ. This CDR3 reads CAILDGGRDTQYF. The CDR3 coding sequence is TGTGCCATCCTTGACGGGGGCAGGGATACGCAGTATTTT.

The genes are TRBV14 and TRBJ2-5; D is unresolved. The J call may be in error: the DNA end matches TRBJ2-7 better. The CDR3 totals 16 residues. The germline gives CDR1 SGHDN, CDR2 FVKESK. CDR3 residues: CASSQIRPNLSYEQYF. DNA of the CDR3: TGTGCCAGCAGCCAAATTCGACCCAACTTAAGCTACGAGCAGTACTTC.

This clone was detected a few times. The chain uses TRBV27 and TRBJ1-6, with D possibly matching TRBD1 (6 bases). Trimming left V 5 bases short and J 2 bases short, with 13 bases between. The CDR3 runs 16 residues. Germline V lookup: CDR1 MNHEY, CDR2 SMNVEV (reference sequence). CDR3 in amino acids: CASSPTGITYNSPLHF. Written as DNA, the CDR3 is TGTGCCAGCAGTCCAACAGGGATCACCTATAATTCACCCCTCCACTTT.

The V gene is TRBV19, the J gene TRBJ1-1; tentatively, D is TRBD1 (5 bases). The CDR3 contains 12 residues. CDR1 is LNHDA and CDR2 is SQIVND in the germline V gene (reference sequence). V lost 8 bases and J lost 7, with 14 bases in between. CDR3 protein: CASGGLYGEAFF. CDR3 nucleotide sequence: TGTGCCAGTGGGGGGTTATACGGTGAAGCTTTCTTT.

The chain is built from TRBV27 and TRBJ2-3; TRBD1 is a possible D gene (6 bases). The V end lost 4 bases, the J end lost 2 bases, and 16 bases lay between the germline ends. This CDR3 has 16 amino acids. Germline V gene lookup returns CDR1 MNHEY and CDR2 SMNVEV (reference sequence). The CDR3 DNA sequence: TGTGCCAGCAGTTCCTCCGAACCGGGACACACAGATACGCAGTATTTT. Residues: CASSSSEPGHTDTQYF.

The chain is built from TRBV4-2 and TRBJ1-3, with D possibly being TRBD1 (6 bases). V lost 3 bases, J lost 4 bases, and 19 bases lay in between. CDR1 and CDR2 (germline): LGHNA, YNFKEQ. This CDR3 has 17 residues. This chain's CDR3 is CASSHPQTGTSGNTIYF. The DNA for the CDR3 is TGTGCCAGCAGCCATCCCCAAACAGGGACCTCCGGAAACACCATATATTTT.

The chain has TRBV10-3 and TRBJ2-3, with D unclear. CDR3 length: 14 residues. Germline lookup yields CDR1 ENHRY and CDR2 SYGVKD. Trimming took off 3 bases at V and 2 bases at J, with 9 bases between the two ends. In DNA form, the CDR3 reads TGTGCCATCAGTGATAGGGCCAACACAGATACGCAGTATTTT. This gives the protein CAISDRANTDTQYF.

CDR3 coding DNA: TGTGCCAGCAGCCTATATAGCGGCCCCCTTAACTCCTACAATGAGCAGTTCTTC. Its protein is CASSLYSGPLNSYNEQFF. The V gene is TRBV7-3, the J gene TRBJ2-1; D is possibly TRBD2 (6 bases). Germline V gene data show CDR1 as SGHTA and CDR2 as FQGTGA. This CDR3 comprises 18 residues. V was trimmed by 5 bases and J by 0 bases, leaving 20 bases between them. The whole variable domain, filled in from reference TRBV7-3 and TRBJ2-1, reads GAGVSQTPSNKVTEKGKYVELRCDPISGHTALYWYRQSLGQGPEFLIYFQGTGAADDSGLPNDRFFAVRPEGSVSTLKIQRTERGDSAVYLCASSLYSGPLNSYNEQFFGPGTRLTVL.

The CDR3 DNA sequence: TGTGCCAGTAGTATTCCCGGACAGGGGGCACGTCAGCCCCAGCATTTT. Translating gives CASSIPGQGARQPQHF. The V gene is TRBV19, the J gene TRBJ1-5; 11 bases line up with TRBD1. Looked up from germline, CDR1 is LNHDA and CDR2 is SQIVND (reference sequence). Germline trimming cut 3 bases from V and 6 bases from J; bases unmatched to any gene: 7. This CDR3 has 16 residues.